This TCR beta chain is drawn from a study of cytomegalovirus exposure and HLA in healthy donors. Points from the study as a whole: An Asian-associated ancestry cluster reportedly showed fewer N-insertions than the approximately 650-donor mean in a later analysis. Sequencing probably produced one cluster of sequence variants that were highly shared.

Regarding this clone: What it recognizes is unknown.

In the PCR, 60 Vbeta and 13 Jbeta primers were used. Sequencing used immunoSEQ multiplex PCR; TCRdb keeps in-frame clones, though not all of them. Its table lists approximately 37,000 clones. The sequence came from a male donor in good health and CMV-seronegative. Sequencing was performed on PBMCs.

The CDR3 bases are TGTGCCAGCAGTTCCGGGAGGGGGGTTGGCCACGAGCAGTACTTC. Translated: CASSSGRGVGHEQYF. The rearrangement uses TRBV6-1 and TRBJ2-7; 8 positions agree with TRBD2. Looked up from germline, CDR1 is MNHNS and CDR2 is SASEGT. The CDR3 has 15 amino acids. J lost 5 bases, V lost 5 bases, and 11 bases had no gene match.